The 28 T cell receptor beta chains below come from one sample, sequenced in a study of T cells in Graves' hyperthyroidism and ophthalmopathy. TCR beta CDR3 sequences were amplified from RNA transcripts. The TCR CDR3 first-round RT-PCR relied on the HTBI primer set. TCRdb re-called the multiplex PCR reads through MiXCR, storing one row per CDR3 protein. Among more than 550,000 distinct CDR3 sequences listed, 45% were seen once. Input material: peripheral blood or thyroid tissue (not recorded which). The receptor source for this set is an adult man with Graves' disease, either hyperthyroidism or ophthalmopathy (not recorded which).

V and J are TRBV7-9 and TRBJ2-5; D unclear. The CDR3 loop spans 14 amino acids. Looked up from germline, CDR1 is SEHNR and CDR2 is FQNEAQ (reference sequence). V gave up 5 bases and J gave up 5 bases, with 15 bases separating them. Here the CDR3 DNA reads TGTGCCAGCAGCGTTGAAGAACGTAGCGAGACCCAGTACTTC. Translating gives CASSVEERSETQYF.

This chain connects TRBV25-1 to TRBJ1-3, with D possibly matching TRBD1 (6 bases). Trimming removed 5 bases from V and 5 bases from J, with 16 bases in between. CDR3 length: 15 residues. CDR1 MGHDK and CDR2 SYGVNS come from the germline V gene. The chain's CDR3 is CASSTLGGGRNTIYF. In nucleotides, the CDR3 is TGTGCCAGCAGTACCCTAGGGGGGGGCAGAAACACCATATATTTT.

This clonotype was recorded a few times. The chain has TRBV7-2 and TRBJ1-2; D ambiguous. There are 17 residues in the CDR3. From germline, CDR1 is SGHTA and CDR2 FQGNSA. Trimming shortened V by 2 bases and J by 5 bases, and 21 bases separated the two germline ends. The CDR3: CASSLNAGSRWIYGYTF. The CDR3, as DNA: TGTGCCAGCAGCTTAAATGCTGGATCGCGTTGGATTTATGGCTACACCTTC.

This clonotype was seen only once. The chain employs TRBV6-5 and TRBJ2-5, with 12 positions matching TRBD1. The V segment lost 2 bases and the J segment 6 bases; nucleotides outside the gene matches: 7. The length of the CDR3 is 16 residues. Germline lookup yields CDR1 MNHEY and CDR2 SVGAGI. The chain's CDR3 is CASSYGGTGGLKTQYF. In DNA form, the CDR3 reads TGTGCCAGCAGTTACGGAGGGACAGGGGGCTTGAAGACCCAGTACTTC.

With respect to this clonotype: Possible read error: a much larger clone is one base away. This sequence joins TRBV20-1 and TRBJ1-4; D unresolved. The CDR3 runs 14 residues. Germline loops: CDR1 DFQATT, CDR2 SNEGSKA (reference sequence). Between the trimmed V and J ends, which lost 0 bases and 6 bases, there was a span of 11 bases. This CDR3 is CSARDAGRDEKLFF. CDR3 DNA sequence: TGCAGTGCTAGAGACGCAGGACGAGATGAAAAACTGTTTTTT.

In the case of this clonotype: The junction and the germline gene differ at one end; a read error may be behind it. The J gene is TRBJ1-2, the V gene TRBV10-3; possibly TRBD1 for D (5 bases). CDR3 length: 18 amino acids. Germline CDR1 ENHRY, CDR2 SYGVKD. CDR3 in DNA: TGTGCCAGCAGTTCGTATGGGAGCGTTACAGGCTTATCCTATGGCTACACCTTC. The encoded protein is CASSSYGSVTGLSYGYTF.

The chain couples TRBV2 to TRBJ1-2, with 9 bases that match TRBD1. The CDR3 spans 15 residues. Germline V gene sequence: CDR1 SNHLY, CDR2 FYNNEI. The V segment lost 8 bases and the J segment 2 bases; nucleotides outside the gene matches: 9. CDR3 DNA: TGTGCCAGCCGACCGATGACAGGGGGGAACTATGGCTACACCTTC. Translated: CASRPMTGGNYGYTF.

The V call is TRBV28, the J call TRBJ1-6; TRBD1 agrees at 9 bases. The CDR3 consists of 16 residues. CDR1 MDHEN and CDR2 SYDVKM come from the germline V gene. With V trimmed by 6 bases and J by 7 bases, 10 bases remained unmatched. CDR3 bases: TGTGCCAGCAGACCGACGGGACAGGGACGCAATTCACCCCTCCACTTT. This codes for CASRPTGQGRNSPLHF.

The chain joins TRBV7-9 to TRBJ2-6; 9 nucleotides match TRBD1. The CDR3 sequence is 16 residues long. Germline values: CDR1 SEHNR, CDR2 FQNEAQ (reference sequence). Trimming removed 5 bases from V and 0 bases from J; junction bases left unmatched: 2. CDR3 sequence: CASSRTGDSGANVLTF. As DNA, the CDR3 is TGTGCCAGCAGCCGGACAGGGGACTCTGGGGCCAACGTCCTGACTTTC.

Turning to this clonotype: A much more abundant neighbour one base away suggests this may be a read error. V gene TRBV29-1 combines with J gene TRBJ2-7, with D maybe TRBD2 (6 bases). Trimming took off 4 bases at V and 5 bases at J, with 15 bases between the two ends. The V gene's germline CDR1 is SQVTM and CDR2 ANQGSEA. The CDR3 is 13 residues long. CDR3 region: CSVAGQGGHEQYF. CDR3 coding DNA: TGCAGCGTTGCGGGTCAGGGAGGCCACGAGCAGTACTTC.

The chain uses TRBV12-3 or TRBV12-4 and TRBJ1-4; D not resolved. V was pared by 6 bases and J by 8 bases, with 16 bases between. This CDR3 comprises 14 residues. This CDR3 reads CASRPGPGVEKLFF. Here the CDR3 DNA reads TGTGCCAGCAGGCCGGGCCCTGGGGTGGAAAAACTGTTTTTT.

The chain links TRBV20-1 to TRBJ1-5; D call uncertain. The V end was cut by 5 bases, the J end by 4 bases, with 6 bases between. This CDR3 is built from 11 residues. Germline-derived CDR1 and CDR2 are DFQATT and SNEGSKA (reference sequence). CDR3 amino acids: CSAAQNQPQHF. The CDR3 bases are TGCAGTGCTGCACAGAATCAGCCCCAGCATTTT.

This chain uses TRBV25-1 with TRBJ2-5; no firm D call. Germline lookup yields CDR1 MGHDK and CDR2 SYGVNS. V gave up 3 bases and J gave up 5 bases, with 13 bases separating them. The CDR3 has 14 amino acids. The CDR3 sequence is CASSDSGQEETQYF. The CDR3 DNA is TGTGCCAGCAGTGATTCGGGCCAGGAGGAGACCCAGTACTTC.

This clonotype was counted a few times. The chain carries TRBV12-3 or TRBV12-4 and TRBJ2-7; possibly TRBD2 for D (6 bases). Trimming stripped 6 bases from V and 4 bases from J, with 19 bases between. This CDR3 has 15 residues. Here the CDR3 DNA reads TGTGCCAGCAGCCGCCGCCTCGGAGGGACTTACGAGCAGTACTTC. Its translation: CASSRRLGGTYEQYF.

As regards this clonotype: A much larger clonotype is one base distant, so this may be a read error. The J gene is TRBJ2-5, the V gene TRBV2; 15 bases are a match to TRBD2. CDR3 length: 16 amino acids. Germline CDR1 reads SNHLY; CDR2 reads FYNNEI. The V gene end was trimmed by 5 bases and the J gene end by 4 bases; junction bases not matched to a gene: 5. CDR3 sequence: CASSSPGLAGGETQYF. The DNA for the CDR3 is TGTGCCAGCAGTAGCCCGGGACTAGCGGGGGGAGAGACCCAGTACTTC. The full variable domain, completed using reference TRBV2 and TRBJ2-5, is EPEVTQTPSHQVTQMGQEVILRCVPISNHLYFYWYRQILGQKVEFLVSFYNNEISEKSEIFDDQFSVERPDGSNFTLKIRSTKLEDSAMYFCASSSPGLAGGETQYFGPGTRLLVL.

The chain joins TRBV11-2 to TRBJ1-4, with D perhaps matching TRBD1 (6 bases). Germline V gene data show CDR1 as SGHAT and CDR2 as FQNNGV. V lost 2 bases, J lost 5 bases, and 24 bases lay in between. This CDR3 has 19 amino acids. CDR3: CASSLHPGPPTGINEKLFF. CDR3 DNA sequence: TGTGCCAGCAGCTTACATCCAGGACCGCCGACAGGTATCAATGAAAAACTGTTTTTT. Filled out from reference TRBV11-2 and TRBJ1-4, the complete variable domain reads EAGVAQSPRYKIIEKRQSVAFWCNPISGHATLYWYQQILGQGPKLLIQFQNNGVVDDSQLPKDRFSAERLKGVDSTLKIQPAKLEDSAVYLCASSLHPGPPTGINEKLFFGSGTQLSVL.

The genes are TRBV20-1 and TRBJ1-4, with 7 nucleotides matching TRBD1. Trimming cost V 6 bases and J 8 bases; bases outside gene matches: 9. This CDR3 contains 13 residues. From germline, CDR1 is DFQATT and CDR2 SNEGSKA (reference sequence). The CDR3 DNA reads as TGCAGTGCCCCTAGGGGGCCTGAGGAAAAACTGTTTTTT. It specifies CSAPRGPEEKLFF.

This clonotype was found a few times. The chain has TRBV24-1 and TRBJ1-2, with D maybe TRBD1 (6 bases). This CDR3 is built from 15 residues. Deletions cut 4 bases from V and 2 bases from J, with 13 bases between. The germline gives CDR1 KGHDR, CDR2 SFDVKD. The CDR3 sequence is CATSDPTGLNYGYTF. Here the CDR3 DNA reads TGTGCCACCAGTGACCCGACAGGATTAAACTATGGCTACACCTTC.

This clonotype has a count of ten or more. The chain employs TRBV7-2 and TRBJ1-3; perhaps TRBD1 as D (5 bases). The CDR3 totals 14 residues. Germline CDR1 and CDR2: SGHTA and FQGNSA. Trimming took 0 bases from V and 4 from J, leaving 7 bases between them. The CDR3 DNA follows: TGTGCCAGCAGCTTAGCGGCAGGGGGAAACACCATATATTTT. As protein: CASSLAAGGNTIYF.

A few counts support this clonotype. The chain employs TRBV2 and TRBJ1-5; TRBD1 matches at 9 bases. The germline V gene has CDR1 SNHLY and CDR2 FYNNEI. The CDR3 has 15 amino acids. The junction had 9 bases not matched to a gene; V was cut back by 6 bases and J by 6 bases. CDR3 sequence (DNA): TGTGCCAGCAGCCGCGGGACAGGGTATCCTCAGCCCCAGCATTTT. It translates to CASSRGTGYPQPQHF.

The J gene is TRBJ2-3, the V gene TRBV2; possible D gene TRBD1, 6 bases. The CDR3 length is 13 residues. Germline V CDR1 and CDR2: SNHLY, FYNNEI. V was cut by 5 bases and J by 8 bases, with 14 bases left in between. The CDR3 sequence: CASSHRESGTQYF. The CDR3, as DNA: TGTGCCAGCAGTCACAGGGAATCAGGTACGCAGTATTTT.

The chain combines TRBV5-1 with TRBJ1-1; D is ambiguous. Deletions cut 1 base from V and 8 bases from J, with 9 bases between. The CDR3 spans 12 residues. In germline, CDR1 is SGHRS, CDR2 YFSETQ. The CDR3 region is CASSLTFGEAFF. CDR3 bases: TGCGCCAGCAGCTTGACTTTTGGGGAAGCTTTCTTT. The full variable domain, rest sourced from reference TRBV5-1 and TRBJ1-1, is KAGVTQTPRYLIKTRGQQVTLSCSPISGHRSVSWYQQTPGQGLQFLFEYFSETQRNKGNFPGRFSGRQFSNSRSEMNVSTLELGDSALYLCASSLTFGEAFFGQGTRLTVV.

This clonotype occurred a few times. The V gene is TRBV9, the J gene TRBJ1-2; 9 bases agree with TRBD1. The CDR3 is 15 residues long. Germline CDR1 and CDR2: SGDLS and YYNGEE. Trimming at V came to 0 bases and at J to 8 bases, leaving 8 bases not matched to a gene. CDR3 sequence: CASSVGGGTGRGYTF. CDR3 bases: TGTGCCAGCAGCGTAGGCGGCGGGACAGGGAGAGGCTACACCTTC.

The chain carries TRBV7-8 and TRBJ1-6; no reliable D call. The germline CDR1 and CDR2 sequences are SGHVS and FQNEAQ. With 5 bases removed from V and 7 bases from J, the gap between germline ends came to 15 bases. The CDR3 contains 15 residues. For the CDR3, the DNA is TGTGCCAGCAGCCATTTAAGGGTTGGGAATTCACCCCTCCACTTT. Amino acids: CASSHLRVGNSPLHF.

This clonotype was recorded at least ten times. The gene calls are TRBV7-9 and TRBJ1-2; D is possibly TRBD1 (5 bases). The CDR3 has 14 residues. Germline V gives CDR1 SEHNR, CDR2 FQNEAQ (reference sequence). Trimming took off 3 bases at V and 4 bases at J, with 12 bases between the two ends. The chain's CDR3 is CASSLAGTGYGYTF. The CDR3 nucleotides are TGTGCCAGCAGCTTGGCCGGGACGGGCTATGGCTACACCTTC.

The J gene is TRBJ2-7, the V gene TRBV20-1; D may be TRBD2 (5 bases). The V and J ends lost 3 bases and 2 bases respectively, with 14 bases between them. The CDR3 covers 14 residues. Germline V gene data show CDR1 as DFQATT and CDR2 as SNEGSKA (reference sequence). The CDR3 spells CSASLRLATYEQYF. The CDR3 DNA sequence: TGCAGTGCTAGCTTGAGGCTAGCTACCTACGAGCAGTACTTC.

This clonotype was recorded many times. The chain has TRBV2 and TRBJ2-5, with D possibly matching TRBD2 (7 bases). Germline CDR1 is SNHLY and CDR2 is FYNNEI. Trimming shortened V by 8 bases and J by 5 bases, and 15 bases separated the two germline ends. The CDR3 is made up of 13 amino acids. CDR3 sequence: CASGGGQSETQYF. CDR3 DNA sequence: TGTGCCAGCGGCGGGGGCCAGTCGGAGACCCAGTACTTC.

A word on this clonotype: A much larger clonotype is one base distant, so this may be a read error. This chain uses TRBV25-1 with TRBJ2-6; 12 bases line up with TRBD2. This CDR3 is 18 amino acids long. CDR1 MGHDK and CDR2 SYGVNS come from the germline V gene. Trimming removed 6 bases from V and 0 bases from J; junction bases left unmatched: 6. For the CDR3, the DNA is TGTGCCAGCAGGGCGACTAGCGGGGGAAACTCTGGGGCCAACGTCCTGACTTTC. Amino acids: CASRATSGGNSGANVLTF.